Reported below is one T cell receptor (beta chain). The data belong to a study of type 1 regulatory T cells. MiXCR, applied by TCRdb to the reads, yields one record per CDR3 protein. The data contain over 90,000 distinct CDR3 sequences, roughly 31% of them singletons. CDR3 length: 16 amino acids. V was shortened by 0 bases and J by 1 base, with 11 bases between the two germline ends. Looked up from germline, CDR1 is SGDLS and CDR2 is YYNGEE. This chain links TRBV9 with TRBJ2-1; the D call may be TRBD1 or TRBD2 (6 bases each). What was sequenced was CD4+ T cells, either the whole sample or a sorted fraction (not recorded which). This clonotype was obtained from a human donor in good health. The CDR3 loop reads CASSVDREVSYNEQFF. CDR3 DNA sequence: TGTGCCAGCAGCGTAGACAGGGAGGTATCCTACAATGAGCAGTTCTTC.